This TCR beta chain was profiled in a study of T cell responses to AZD1222 COVID-19 vaccine. Study findings and constraints: Only 5 to 7 individuals given AZD1222 were seropositive at baseline. Once two AZD1222 doses were given, Spike-specific TCR breadth and depth went up. Clonal diversity was possibly underestimated, and the donors were mostly white British, with more females.

Germline assignment: CDR1 MRHNA and CDR2 SNTAGT. The CDR3 spans 14 residues. V gave up 7 bases and J gave up 6 bases, with 15 bases separating them. In regard to this clone: Its antigen remains unknown.

Libraries were prepared by immunoSEQ multiplex PCR; TCRdb keeps only in-frame clonotypes and omits some of them. The sample shows 75,000 to 100,000 clones, 88% of them seen only once. Sample: peripheral blood, taken on day 0 of AZD1222 vaccination. The clonotype comes from an adult in good health. V gene TRBV6-4 combines with J gene TRBJ1-4, with D possibly TRBD1 on 6 matching bases. This chain's CDR3 is CASNVQGDDEKLFF. CDR3 coding DNA: TGTGCCAGCAACGTACAGGGAGACGATGAAAAACTGTTTTTT.